This T cell receptor beta chain was documented in a study of blood T cell repertoires in COVID-19. At the level of the study: Sources were T cells, B-cell-depleted T cells, or PBMCs; the material itself was cDNA or gDNA.

TCRdb's copy holds only in-frame clones and misses some; the assay was immunoSEQ multiplex PCR. The data contain about 170,000 clones, about 85% of them singletons. V dropped 4 bases and J dropped 1 base, with 17 bases sitting between them. Looked up from germline, CDR1 is SGHDT and CDR2 is YYEEEE. The CDR3 runs 16 residues. V is TRBV5-6 and J is TRBJ1-1; D may be TRBD1 (5 bases). The origin of this receptor is a human donor with acute or convalescent COVID-19. The donor label of this sample is uncertain. The specimen was peripheral blood. The CDR3 loop reads CASSHFKGVPNTEAFF. DNA of the CDR3: TGTGCCAGCAGCCACTTTAAAGGGGTGCCGAACACTGAAGCTTTCTTT.